The following is a T cell receptor beta chain sequence with its context. Its antigen is not identified. This sample is drawn from a study of liver allograft versus peripheral blood T cells. As for the study in general: The authors compared T cell receptor repertoires in transplanted livers with recipients' peripheral blood repertoires.

One entry per CDR3 protein results from TCRdb running MiXCR on the reads. The sample consists of approximately 8,600 distinct CDR3 sequences, around 15% of them appearing once. Study outcomes and limitations: According to reports, the T cell receptor repertoires inside liver allografts differed from those in peripheral blood.

The germline V gene has CDR1 MNHNS and CDR2 SASEGT. The CDR3 length is 15 residues. The J segment lost 0 bases and the V segment lost 8 bases, leaving 6 bases of the junction unmatched. The chain couples TRBV6-1 to TRBJ1-5, with 8 bases aligning to TRBD1. The source is a human patient who had a liver transplant. Some T cells may be provided by the graft donor. Here the CDR3 DNA reads TGTGCCAGCGAGCAGGGGGCTTATAGCAATCAGCCCCAGCATTTT. Amino acids: CASEQGAYSNQPQHF.